These 32 T cell receptor beta chains share one sample of origin, sequenced in a study of T cell responses to AZD1222 COVID-19 vaccine. Produced via immunoSEQ multiplex PCR; TCRdb's table is partial and in-frame only. Of nearly 110,000 clones listed, 87% are singletons. The specimen was peripheral blood, collected 28 days after the second AZD1222 dose. These receptors all stem from an adult who received the AZD1222 COVID-19 vaccine.

In this sample, this clone turned up once. V gene TRBV27 combines with J gene TRBJ1-2, with D perhaps matching TRBD1 (5 bases). The germline gives CDR1 MNHEY, CDR2 SMNVEV (reference sequence). This CDR3 spans 17 amino acids. The V gene lost 6 bases and the J gene lost 7 bases, with 27 bases spanning the gap. CDR3 in amino acids: CASSILPGGRDDTGYTF. CDR3 nucleotides: TGTGCCAGCAGCATCCTACCCGGTGGCAGGGACGATACTGGCTACACCTTC.

This clone was found a few times. The V call is TRBV6-5, the J call TRBJ1-2; D might be TRBD1 (6 bases). The CDR3 is made up of 13 amino acids. Trimming pared 6 bases from V and 2 bases from J, leaving 10 bases between. Germline V lookup: CDR1 MNHEY, CDR2 SVGAGI. CDR3 nucleotide sequence: TGTGCCAGCAGAGCCGACAGGAACTATGGCTACACCTTC. This codes for CASRADRNYGYTF.

The J gene is TRBJ1-2, the V gene TRBV5-4; D uncertain. Germline lookup yields CDR1 SGHNT and CDR2 YYREEE (reference sequence). Trimming removed 4 bases from V and 0 bases from J, with 13 bases in between. The CDR3 sequence is 15 residues long. The CDR3 loop is CASSPRGTSNYGYTF. CDR3 in DNA: TGTGCCAGCAGCCCCCGGGGAACTTCTAACTATGGCTACACCTTC.

J is TRBJ2-5 and V is TRBV10-1; 9 bases line up with TRBD1. Per the germline V gene, CDR1 is WNHNN and CDR2 is SYGVQD (reference sequence). V gave up 3 bases and J gave up 5 bases; unmatched junction bases: 4. The CDR3 spans 14 residues. This chain's CDR3 is CASSDGTGQETQYF. The CDR3, as DNA: TGCGCCAGCAGTGATGGGACAGGGCAGGAGACCCAGTACTTC.

V is TRBV3-1 (or the pseudogene TRBV3-2) and J is TRBJ2-6; D unresolved. Deletions cut 7 bases from V and 0 bases from J, with 19 bases between. CDR1 is LGHDT, CDR2 YNNKEL, per germline (reference sequence). This CDR3 is 18 amino acids long. The CDR3 region has the DNA TGTGCCAGCACCCATAGTAGGGCCAGAGTCTCTGGGGCCAACGTCCTGACTTTC. The encoded protein is CASTHSRARVSGANVLTF.

The V and J genes are TRBV7-9 and TRBJ1-4; D not certain. Trimming shortened V by 6 bases and J by 0 bases, and 11 bases separated the two germline ends. CDR1 and CDR2 from the germline V gene are SEHNR and FQNEAQ (reference sequence). This CDR3 region has 15 residues. In DNA, the CDR3 is TGTGCCAGCAGTTATGACCGTGCAACTAATGAAAAACTGTTTTTT. Amino acids: CASSYDRATNEKLFF.

V is TRBV5-5 and J is TRBJ2-5; D possibly matches TRBD1 or TRBD2 (5 bases each). V dropped 4 bases and J dropped 2 bases, with 18 bases sitting between them. CDR3 length equals 16 residues. CDR1 and CDR2 from the germline V gene are SGHKS and YYEKEE (reference sequence). CDR3 sequence reads: CASSRNVGTVQETQYF. The CDR3 DNA reads TGTGCCAGCAGCCGCAATGTTGGGACGGTTCAAGAGACCCAGTACTTC. The whole variable domain, filled in from reference TRBV5-5 and TRBJ2-5, reads DAGVTQSPTHLIKTRGQQVTLRCSPISGHKSVSWYQQVLGQGPQFIFQYYEKEERGRGNFPDRFSARQFPNYSSELNVNALLLGDSALYLCASSRNVGTVQETQYFGPGTRLLVL.

The gene calls are TRBV10-3 and TRBJ2-5, with 10 bases lining up with TRBD2. The length of the CDR3 is 16 residues. After removal of 3 bases from V and 2 bases from J, the junction contained 6 bases not matched to a gene. Germline V gene data show CDR1 as ENHRY and CDR2 as SYGVKD. Here the CDR3 DNA reads TGTGCCATCAGTGAAGGGGGACTAGCGATGCAAGAGACCCAGTACTTC. Protein: CAISEGGLAMQETQYF.

The chain carries TRBV15 and TRBJ1-2; 7 positions match TRBD1. Germline V gene lookup returns CDR1 LNHNV and CDR2 YYDKDF (reference sequence). This CDR3 contains 16 residues. Trimming removed 5 bases from V and 0 bases from J; junction bases left unmatched: 9. CDR3 sequence reads: CATSSTGSAANYGYTF. The CDR3 DNA sequence: TGTGCCACCAGCTCGACAGGGTCCGCAGCTAACTATGGCTACACCTTC.

This chain links TRBV28 with TRBJ2-1, with TRBD2 identical over 14 bases. Trimming removed 6 bases from V and 3 bases from J; junction bases left unmatched: 7. This CDR3 region has 17 residues. Germline CDR1 and CDR2: MDHEN and SYDVKM. The CDR3 bases are TGTGCCAGCAGGCTCCCCGGGACTAGCGGGGGCTACAATGAGCAGTTCTTC. Its translation is CASRLPGTSGGYNEQFF.

The CDR3 sequence: CASSRGQQYNEQFF. The DNA of the CDR3 is TGTGCCAGCAGCCGAGGACAGCAGTACAATGAGCAGTTCTTC. The rearrangement joins TRBV3-1 (or the pseudogene TRBV3-2) to TRBJ2-1; weak D call: TRBD1 (6 bases). Trimming took off 4 bases at V and 4 bases at J, with 11 bases between the two ends. The CDR3 has 14 amino acids. Germline CDR1 is LGHDT and CDR2 is YNNKEL (reference sequence).

This chain uses TRBV30 with TRBJ2-3; D is possibly TRBD1 (5 bases). Germline lookup yields CDR1 GTSNPN and CDR2 SVGIG (reference sequence). CDR3 length: 13 amino acids. V lost 1 base, J lost 3 bases, and 8 bases lay in between. CDR3 sequence reads: CAWSGKGTDTQYF. The CDR3 DNA follows: TGTGCCTGGAGTGGAAAGGGGACAGATACGCAGTATTTT. Combining the CDR3 with reference TRBV30 and TRBJ2-3 gives the whole variable domain SQTIHQWPATLVQPVGSPLSLECTVEGTSNPNLYWYRQAAGRGLQLLFYSVGIGQISSEVPQNLSASRPQDRQFILSSKKLLLSDSGFYLCAWSGKGTDTQYFGPGTRLTVL.

The V gene is TRBV28, the J gene TRBJ2-3, with 8 nucleotides matching TRBD2. Germline CDR1 and CDR2: MDHEN and SYDVKM. J lost 4 bases, V lost 5 bases, and 8 bases had no gene match. This CDR3 is built from 15 residues. CDR3 bases: TGTGCCAGCAGTACGAGGACTAGCAGAGCAGATACGCAGTATTTT. As protein: CASSTRTSRADTQYF.

V gene TRBV24-1 combines with J gene TRBJ2-5; TRBD1 matches at 11 bases. This CDR3 is 16 amino acids long. Germline V gene sequence: CDR1 KGHDR, CDR2 SFDVKD. The J segment lost 1 base and the V segment lost 3 bases, leaving 3 bases of the junction unmatched. CDR3 sequence: CATSDGQGASQETQYF. CDR3 bases: TGTGCCACCAGTGATGGACAGGGGGCCTCCCAAGAGACCCAGTACTTC.

The rearrangement links TRBV5-6 to TRBJ2-1; no clear D. Germline V gene sequence: CDR1 SGHDT, CDR2 YYEEEE. Between the trimmed V and J ends, which lost 3 bases and 9 bases, there was a span of 10 bases. The CDR3 runs to 12 residues. The CDR3 DNA is TGTGCCAGCAGCTATGGAAGGGTTGAGCAGTTCTTC. Its translation is CASSYGRVEQFF. The complete variable domain, with remaining parts taken from reference TRBV5-6 and TRBJ2-1, reads DAGVTQSPTHLIKTRGQQVTLRCSPKSGHDTVSWYQQALGQGPQFIFQYYEEEERQRGNFPDRFSGHQFPNYSSELNVNALLLGDSALYLCASSYGRVEQFFGPGTRLTVL.

This chain connects TRBV6-5 to TRBJ1-6; D not certain. Germline V gene sequence: CDR1 MNHEY, CDR2 SVGAGI. The CDR3 runs 13 residues. Trimming removed 0 bases from V and 10 bases from J, with 7 bases in between. DNA of the CDR3: TGTGCCAGCAGTTACTCCGCGGGCTCACCCCTCCACTTT. Its protein product is CASSYSAGSPLHF.

The chain joins TRBV18 to TRBJ2-2; a possible D gene is TRBD1 (6 bases). The CDR3 contains 14 residues. V lost 1 base and J 5 bases, leaving 8 bases between the germline ends. Germline CDR1 and CDR2: KGHSH and LQKENI. The DNA for the CDR3 is TGTGCCAGCTCACCACAAACAGGGACCGGGGAGCTGTTTTTT. Translating it yields CASSPQTGTGELFF.

The V gene is TRBV6-5, the J gene TRBJ1-4, with D possibly TRBD1 on 5 matching bases. The V and J ends lost 6 bases and 2 bases respectively, with 13 bases between them. The CDR3 is made up of 15 amino acids. In germline, CDR1 is MNHEY, CDR2 SVGAGI. CDR3 DNA: TGTGCCAGCAGGTCAAGACAGAATACTAATGAAAAACTGTTTTTT. It is translated as CASRSRQNTNEKLFF.

The chain joins TRBV12-3 or TRBV12-4 to TRBJ1-1; D is unresolved. The CDR3 consists of 13 residues. Trimming removed 9 bases at V and 4 bases at J, with 15 bases between. In nucleotides, the CDR3 is TGTGCCAGTCAATATGGAGGTAGCACTGAAGCTTTCTTT. It is translated as CASQYGGSTEAFF.

The chain employs TRBV6-5 and TRBJ2-7; D is perhaps TRBD2 (5 bases). The ends were cut back, 0 bases at V and 3 bases at J, with 12 bases in the middle. CDR1 is MNHEY, CDR2 SVGAGI, per germline. The CDR3 covers 15 residues. The CDR3 bases are TGTGCCAGCAGTTACTCGCGGGTGGGAAGCTACGAGCAGTACTTC. This sequence encodes CASSYSRVGSYEQYF.

Here the CDR3 reads CASSLAGVGRGTEAFF. Written as DNA, the CDR3 is TGCGCCAGCAGCTTGGCCGGGGTGGGGCGTGGGACTGAAGCTTTCTTT. The rearrangement joins TRBV5-1 to TRBJ1-1; a weak D match, TRBD1 (5 bases). Germline loops: CDR1 SGHRS, CDR2 YFSETQ. The CDR3 spans 16 residues. Between the trimmed V and J ends, which lost 0 bases and 5 bases, there was a span of 17 bases.

This clone was seen just once. J is TRBJ2-5 and V is TRBV7-2, with TRBD1 matching over 8 bases. Germline CDR1 reads SGHTA; CDR2 reads FQGNSA. This CDR3 comprises 14 residues. V lost 6 bases and J lost 5; bases outside the gene matches: 8. The CDR3 DNA follows: TGTGCCAGCAGAACCGACAGGGGTGGGGAGACCCAGTACTTC. Encoded protein: CASRTDRGGETQYF.

V and J are TRBV19 and TRBJ2-7; D is possibly TRBD2 (6 bases). Germline V gene data show CDR1 as LNHDA and CDR2 as SQIVND (reference sequence). This CDR3 is 14 amino acids long. Trimming pared 7 bases from V and 0 bases from J, leaving 13 bases between. The CDR3 DNA reads TGTGCCAGTAAACCGGGGGATAGCTCCTACGAGCAGTACTTC. Translation: CASKPGDSSYEQYF. The complete variable domain, with remaining parts taken from reference TRBV19 and TRBJ2-7, reads DGGITQSPKYLFRKEGQNVTLSCEQNLNHDAMYWYRQDPGQGLRLIYYSQIVNDFQKGDIAEGYSVSREKKESFPLTVTSAQKNPTAFYLCASKPGDSSYEQYFGPGTRLTVT.

V and J are TRBV6-5 and TRBJ1-1; D is unresolved. The germline V gene encodes CDR1 MNHEY and CDR2 SVGAGI. This CDR3 contains 13 residues. Trimming cost V 7 bases and J 1 base, with 10 bases left between them. The CDR3 coding sequence is TGTGCCAGCAATTTCCAGACGAACACTGAAGCTTTCTTT. It codes for CASNFQTNTEAFF.

This clone came up a few times. J is TRBJ1-1 and V is TRBV5-5; 9 positions match TRBD1. CDR3 size: 16 residues. J was trimmed by 8 bases and V by 4 bases; bases with no gene match: 15. Germline assignment: CDR1 SGHKS and CDR2 YYEKEE (reference sequence). The CDR3 coding sequence is TGTGCCAGCAGCGCAGGACAGGGGCGGGGGAGATGGGAAGCTTTCTTT. It is translated as CASSAGQGRGRWEAFF.

J is TRBJ1-2 and V is TRBV7-9, with D possibly matching TRBD1 (5 bases). This CDR3 has 14 amino acids. V dropped 1 base and J dropped 4 bases, with 10 bases sitting between them. CDR1 and CDR2 (germline): SEHNR, FQNEAQ (reference sequence). As DNA, the CDR3 is TGTGCCAGCAGCTTAGACAGGCCTAGCTATGGCTACACCTTC. Amino acid sequence: CASSLDRPSYGYTF.

This clone was picked up one time. The rearrangement uses TRBV19 and TRBJ2-2; a weak D match, TRBD1 (5 bases). V shed 7 bases and J shed 1 base, with 10 bases lying between them. The germline gives CDR1 LNHDA, CDR2 SQIVND (reference sequence). The CDR3 is made up of 14 amino acids. This chain's CDR3 is CASTSTGNTGELFF. CDR3 bases: TGTGCCAGTACCTCCACAGGGAACACCGGGGAGCTGTTTTTT.

The chain is built from TRBV3-1 (or the pseudogene TRBV3-2) and TRBJ1-1; tentative D call: TRBD1 (5 bases). Germline V gene lookup returns CDR1 LGHDT and CDR2 YNNKEL (reference sequence). V was clipped by 0 bases and J by 6 bases, with 11 bases between them. This CDR3 is 14 amino acids long. The CDR3 bases are TGTGCCAGCAGCCAAGAGGTAAGGGGCTCTGAAGCTTTCTTT. This translates into CASSQEVRGSEAFF.

The rearrangement uses TRBV7-9 and TRBJ1-6, with 9 nucleotides matching TRBD1. This CDR3 is 16 amino acids long. Germline CDR1 reads SEHNR; CDR2 reads FQNEAQ (reference sequence). The V gene end was trimmed by 5 bases and the J gene end by 7 bases; junction bases not matched to a gene: 9. The CDR3 loop is CASSPRSTGGNSPLHF. The CDR3, as DNA: TGTGCCAGCAGCCCCCGATCGACAGGGGGGAATTCACCCCTCCACTTT.

The rearrangement links TRBV12-3 or TRBV12-4 to TRBJ1-2; no clear D gene. Trimming left V 6 bases short and J 4 bases short, with 12 bases between. This CDR3 comprises 13 residues. The DNA of the CDR3 is TGTGCCAGCAGCTCCCTCTCCATCTATGGCTACACCTTC. Protein sequence: CASSSLSIYGYTF.

DNA for the CDR3: TGTGCCAGCAGCTTGGAAGCGGGACAGTACGAGCAGTACTTC. The encoded protein is CASSLEAGQYEQYF. The chain is built from TRBV5-4 and TRBJ2-7; D might be TRBD1 or TRBD2, each matching 7 bases. The V end was cut by 0 bases, the J end by 4 bases, with 11 bases between. The length of the CDR3 is 14 residues. The V gene's germline CDR1 is SGHNT and CDR2 YYREEE (reference sequence).

This chain connects TRBV2 to TRBJ1-1; 9 positions match TRBD1. J was trimmed by 6 bases and V by 7 bases; bases with no gene match: 15. The CDR3 is made up of 16 amino acids. Germline CDR1 reads SNHLY; CDR2 reads FYNNEI. The CDR3 loop reads CASTEPGQGGGPEAFF. The CDR3 DNA is TGTGCCAGCACCGAACCGGGACAGGGCGGGGGACCTGAAGCTTTCTTT.